These T cell receptor beta chains were read from a single sample in a study of cytomegalovirus exposure and HLA in healthy donors. Data came from immunoSEQ multiplex PCR; TCRdb stores just in-frame clones and leaves some out. The sample yields roughly 120,000 clones, roughly nine tenths seen once. The specimen was PBMCs. These receptors came from a woman aged 18-29 years in good health and CMV-seronegative. Both conserved end residues are part of each CDR3. D genes are given only for firm matches. A clone size is listed for some rows: how often the clone was seen (once, few, many), or a class if it is expanded.

d_call,clone_size,j_call,v_call,cdr3_nt,cdr3_aa
TRBD1,few,TRBJ1-1,TRBV6-5,TGTGCCAGCAGTTCTTGGACAGGGGGCTATGAAGCTTTCTTT,CASSSWTGGYEAFF
TRBD1,many,TRBJ1-4,TRBV30,TGTGCCTGGAGTATCACAGGGGCGGGGGAAAAACTGTTTTTT,CAWSITGAGEKLFF
TRBD2,.,TRBJ2-2,TRBV19,TGTGCCAGTAGGGCGGGACTAGCGGGTGCGGGGAACACCGGGGAGCTGTTTTTT,CASRAGLAGAGNTGELFF
TRBD1,once,TRBJ2-7,TRBV5-6,TGTGCCAGCAGCTTCGGGGGGACAGGGGCCTACGAGCAGTACTTC,CASSFGGTGAYEQYF
.,.,TRBJ2-7,TRBV14,TGTGCCAGCAGCCAAGGAAATACTGGTACCTACGAGCAGTACTTC,CASSQGNTGTYEQYF
.,.,TRBJ1-5,TRBV10-2,TGCGCCAGCAGTGATCGGGGGTGGGACCAGCCCCAGCATTTT,CASSDRGWDQPQHF
.,.,TRBJ1-2,TRBV10-1,TGCGCCAGCAGTGCCGGACAGTTCTATGGCTACACCTTC,CASSAGQFYGYTF
.,once,TRBJ2-7,TRBV4-3,TGCGCCAGCAGCCAAGGTACCGGGGGGCGGGGAGAGCAGTACTTC,CASSQGTGGRGEQYF
.,.,TRBJ2-2,TRBV19,TGTGCCAGTAGCCCGGACAGCTACACCGGGGAGCTGTTTTTT,CASSPDSYTGELFF
.,.,TRBJ2-3,TRBV6-1,TGTGCCAGCAGTCCGGGACTGAATTGGGAAGATACGCAGTATTTT,CASSPGLNWEDTQYF
.,.,TRBJ2-5,TRBV7-9,TGTGCCAGCAGCTTAGGGCAGGTTGGAGAGACCCAGTACTTC,CASSLGQVGETQYF
TRBD2,.,TRBJ2-5,TRBV2,TGTGCCAGCAGGAGACTAGCGGTTACCCAAGAGACCCAGTACTTC,CASRRLAVTQETQYF
TRBD1,.,TRBJ2-3,TRBV5-1,TGCGCCAGCAGCGCGGACGGGACAGGGGGAAGGGCAGATACGCAGTATTTT,CASSADGTGGRADTQYF
.,.,TRBJ1-2,TRBV30,TGTGCCTGGACCGGGTCAAACTATGGCTACACCTTC,CAWTGSNYGYTF
.,once,TRBJ2-7,TRBV28,TGTGCCAGCTCAACCTACGAGCAGTACTTC,CASSTYEQYF
.,once,TRBJ1-1,TRBV6-5,TGTGCCAGCAGTGCTCGAGAGGCTGCTGAAGCTTTCTTT,CASSAREAAEAFF
TRBD1,.,TRBJ1-5,TRBV4-2,TGTGCCAGCAGCCAAGATACAGGGGACGGTGAATCGCCCCAGCATTTT,CASSQDTGDGESPQHF
.,.,TRBJ2-2,TRBV30,TGTGCCTGGAGGACCCTAGTTAACTCCGGGGAGCTGTTTTTT,CAWRTLVNSGELFF
TRBD1,.,TRBJ2-7,TRBV27,TGTGCCAGCAGTACAGGGGTGAAAGCCTACGAGCAGTACTTC,CASSTGVKAYEQYF
TRBD1,.,TRBJ1-6,TRBV13,TGTGCCAGCAGCTCGGGGACAGGCTCCTATAATTCACCCCTCCACTTT,CASSSGTGSYNSPLHF
.,.,TRBJ2-3,TRBV7-3,TGTGCCAGCAGCCCGCTATTCAGGGGTGATACGCAGTATTTT,CASSPLFRGDTQYF
TRBD1,.,TRBJ1-4,TRBV4-1,TGCGCCAGCAGCCAGGGGGGACAGGGGGCTTCCCCCTCGGGAAAACTGTTTTTT,CASSQGGQGASPSGKLFF
TRBD1,.,TRBJ1-2,TRBV5-1,TGCGCCAGCAGCTCCCCGGAGGACAGGAACACAAATTACTATGGCTACACCTTC,CASSSPEDRNTNYYGYTF
TRBD1,few,TRBJ2-2,TRBV7-3,TGTGCCAGCAGCCCTTCTGGACAGGGAAACACCGGGGAGCTGTTTTTT,CASSPSGQGNTGELFF